This T cell receptor beta chain derives from a study of blood T cell repertoires in COVID-19. Study overall: T cells, B-cell-depleted T cells, or PBMCs provided the cDNA or gDNA that served as material.

Per the authors' pipeline: Nucleated cell counts were estimated from reference gene primer amplification. TCRdb keeps only in-frame clones here, not all; method: immunoSEQ multiplex PCR. The V and J calls and clone size were taken over from that table, and D and trimming were inferred from the DNA. The data show around 240,000 clones, with approximately 85% seen just once and around 0.97% held by the top ten. V shed 3 bases, J shed 0 bases, and the junction held 6 bases outside the gene matches. The V gene's germline CDR1 is SGHRS and CDR2 YFSETQ. The length of the CDR3 is 16 residues. This TCR came from a man between 35 and 55 years old with acute or convalescent COVID-19. The sample consisted of peripheral blood. V gene TRBV5-1 combines with J gene TRBJ1-3; 7 bases map to TRBD1. The CDR3: CASSWTGPHSGNTIYF. The CDR3 region has the DNA TGCGCCAGCAGCTGGACAGGTCCTCACTCTGGAAACACCATATATTTT.